The 26 T cell receptor beta chains below were found in one sample sequenced in a study of T cells in Graves' hyperthyroidism and ophthalmopathy. Authors of the study amplified TCR beta CDR3 regions from RNA transcripts. The HTBI primer set drove a first-round RT-PCR of the TCR CDR3. TCRdb processed the multiplex PCR reads anew with MiXCR; each CDR3 protein has one entry. The sample holds a few hundred thousand distinct CDR3 sequences, 12% to 15% seen once. Sample: blood. All receptors derive from a woman in her fifties or sixties with Graves' ophthalmopathy.

Details on this clonotype: Just one base apart from a much larger clone, this may be a read error. The V gene is TRBV2, the J gene TRBJ2-7, with 8 bases that match TRBD2. V shed 5 bases and J 3 bases; nucleotides not matched to a gene: 6. Germline loops: CDR1 SNHLY, CDR2 FYNNEI. CDR3 length: 14 residues. CDR3 amino acids: CASSSSGRIYEQYV. The CDR3 DNA reads as TGTGCCAGCAGTTCCAGCGGGAGAATCTACGAGCAGTACGTC.

In this sample, this clonotype turned up many times. The genes are TRBV28 and TRBJ1-2; D possibly corresponds to TRBD1 (6 bases). CDR1 and CDR2 from the germline V gene are MDHEN and SYDVKM. The ends were cut back, 5 bases at V and 6 bases at J, with 16 bases in the middle. There are 14 residues in the CDR3. CDR3 loop: CASSPLGGGDGYTF. Written as DNA, the CDR3 is TGTGCCAGCAGTCCCCTCGGAGGGGGTGATGGCTACACCTTC.

The chain employs TRBV4-1 and TRBJ2-2; TRBD1 or TRBD2 may be the D gene (7 bases each). Trimming removed 4 bases from V and 4 bases from J, with 16 bases in between. There are 16 residues in the CDR3. CDR1 and CDR2 (germline): MGHRA, YSYEKL. CDR3 in DNA: TGCGCCAGCAGCCCCAGGGGGGGGCTTATCACCGGGGAGCTGTTTTTT. Amino acid sequence: CASSPRGGLITGELFF.

This clonotype was detected ten times or more. The chain carries TRBV20-1 and TRBJ2-7, with a tentative D call TRBD1 (5 bases). CDR1 is DFQATT and CDR2 is SNEGSKA in the germline V gene (reference sequence). The CDR3 totals 14 residues. V dropped 6 bases and J dropped 0 bases, with 15 bases sitting between them. The CDR3 region is CSAAPRASSYEQYF. CDR3 nucleotide sequence: TGCAGTGCCGCACCCAGGGCGAGCTCCTACGAGCAGTACTTC.

This chain connects TRBV27 to TRBJ1-6; 10 bases agree with TRBD1. CDR1 and CDR2 (germline): MNHEY, SMNVEV (reference sequence). Trimming removed 4 bases from V and 9 bases from J; junction bases left unmatched: 3. The CDR3 consists of 14 residues. The CDR3 loop reads CASSSGTGVSPLHF. Written as DNA, the CDR3 is TGTGCCAGCAGTTCCGGGACAGGGGTTTCACCCCTCCACTTT.

This clonotype came up many times. The CDR3 loop is CAWSVRFEQYF. For the CDR3, the DNA is TGTGCCTGGAGTGTACGTTTCGAGCAGTACTTC. The chain employs TRBV30 and TRBJ2-7; no clear D gene. Trimming stripped 0 bases from V and 6 bases from J, with 6 bases between. The germline V gene encodes CDR1 GTSNPN and CDR2 SVGIG (reference sequence). The CDR3 is 11 residues long.

The V gene is TRBV27, the J gene TRBJ1-6, with D perhaps matching TRBD1 (5 bases). This CDR3 comprises 17 residues. Trimming pared 3 bases from V and 5 bases from J, leaving 17 bases between. Germline V CDR1 and CDR2: MNHEY, SMNVEV (reference sequence). CDR3 sequence reads: CASSFRRERGNNSPLHF. The CDR3 DNA sequence: TGTGCCAGCAGTTTCCGTAGGGAGAGGGGAAATAATTCACCCCTCCACTTT.

The V gene is TRBV5-1, the J gene TRBJ1-2; unclear D gene. Germline V CDR1 and CDR2: SGHRS, YFSETQ. The CDR3 extends over 14 amino acids. The V end lost 4 bases, the J end lost 5 bases, and 15 bases lay between the germline ends. CDR3 loop: CASSPRTDAYGYTF. The CDR3 DNA reads as TGCGCCAGCAGCCCAAGGACGGATGCTTATGGCTACACCTTC.

This clonotype is labeled medium-sized. CDR3 loop: CASSNSLSGERNEQFF. CDR3 DNA sequence: TGTGCCAGCAGTAACAGCCTTAGCGGGGAACGCAATGAGCAGTTCTTC. The chain is built from TRBV7-9 and TRBJ2-1; 8 nucleotides align to TRBD2. In germline, CDR1 is SEHNR, CDR2 FQNEAQ (reference sequence). V was pared by 6 bases and J by 6 bases, with 13 bases of the junction left unmatched. The CDR3 is 16 residues long.

Many counts were recorded for this clonotype. V and J are TRBV28 and TRBJ2-5; D possibly matches TRBD1 or TRBD2 (6 bases each). The V end was cut by 5 bases, the J end by 2 bases, with 15 bases between. Germline CDR1 is MDHEN and CDR2 is SYDVKM. The CDR3 is 15 amino acids. CDR3 DNA sequence: TGTGCCAGCAGTCCTGGGGGGCATACACAAGAGACCCAGTACTTC. Translating it yields CASSPGGHTQETQYF.

This clonotype was observed at least ten times. V is TRBV19 and J is TRBJ2-7, with D possibly matching TRBD2 (5 bases). V lost 3 bases and J lost 1, with 16 bases in between. The CDR3 covers 16 residues. Germline lookup yields CDR1 LNHDA and CDR2 SQIVND (reference sequence). CDR3 sequence reads: CASSMSRLADSYEQYF. CDR3 DNA: TGTGCCAGTAGTATGTCAAGGCTAGCAGATTCCTACGAGCAGTACTTC.

This clonotype was seen many times. The genes are TRBV7-2 and TRBJ2-5; no reliable D call. The V and J ends lost 5 bases and 5 bases respectively, with 15 bases between them. CDR3 length equals 14 residues. Germline V gene lookup returns CDR1 SGHTA and CDR2 FQGNSA. CDR3 protein: CASSLWAGEETQYF. DNA of the CDR3: TGTGCCAGCAGCCTATGGGCAGGCGAGGAGACCCAGTACTTC. Based on the CDR3 plus reference TRBV7-2 and TRBJ2-5, the full variable domain is GAGVSQSPSNKVTEKGKDVELRCDPISGHTALYWYRQSLGQGLEFLIYFQGNSAPDKSGLPSDRFSAERTGGSVSTLTIQRTQQEDSAVYLCASSLWAGEETQYFGPGTRLLVL.

The gene calls are TRBV28 and TRBJ1-5, with 10 bases fitting TRBD1. The CDR3 sequence is 14 residues long. The V segment lost 6 bases and the J segment 6 bases; nucleotides outside the gene matches: 5. In germline, CDR1 is MDHEN, CDR2 SYDVKM. The CDR3 DNA reads TGTGCCAGCAGCGGGGACAGGGGTAGTCAGCCCCAGCATTTT. This translates into CASSGDRGSQPQHF.

Many counts were recorded for this clonotype. The rearrangement joins TRBV6-1 to TRBJ2-7, with 9 bases that match TRBD1. The CDR3 length is 16 residues. The V and J ends lost 2 bases and 0 bases, in that order; junction bases with no gene match: 5. Germline V gene data show CDR1 as MNHNS and CDR2 as SASEGT. CDR3: CASSELGGQGSYEQYF. The CDR3 DNA is TGTGCCAGCAGTGAATTAGGGGGACAGGGCTCCTACGAGCAGTACTTC.

Comments on this clonotype: A read error may be the cause here, since a much bigger clone is one base away. The V call is TRBV7-2, the J call TRBJ1-3, with D possibly TRBD1 on 5 matching bases. Germline CDR1 SGHTA, CDR2 FQGNSA. This CDR3 contains 15 residues. CDR3 DNA sequence: TGTGCCAGCAGCTTCGGGACGGGGCCAGGAAACATCATATATTTT. It is translated as CASSFGTGPGNIIYF.

This clonotype was counted at least ten times. CDR3 nucleotides: TGCAGTGCCCGGCCGAGGGGCTCCTACGAGCAGTACTTC. It is translated as CSARPRGSYEQYF. This chain uses TRBV20-1 with TRBJ2-7; D possibly uses TRBD1 or TRBD2 (5 bases each). CDR1 and CDR2 from the germline V gene are DFQATT and SNEGSKA (reference sequence). The CDR3 covers 13 residues. With 6 bases removed from V and 0 bases from J, the gap between germline ends came to 12 bases.

There are many counts of this clonotype. The chain has TRBV12-3 or TRBV12-4 and TRBJ2-7; TRBD1 is a possible D gene (6 bases). Deletions cut 8 bases from V and 2 bases from J, with 19 bases between. The CDR3 runs to 15 residues. The CDR3 DNA sequence: TGTGCCAGCGGCCCCGGGACCCAGGGGACCTACGAGCAGTACTTC. Its translation: CASGPGTQGTYEQYF.

In its sample, this clonotype was seen many times. The DNA of the CDR3 is TGTGCCAGCAGCCCGAGGGGGCGGGACGCCGGAATGGGGGCAGATACGCAGTATTTT. It encodes CASSPRGRDAGMGADTQYF. The chain has TRBV7-3 and TRBJ2-3, with D perhaps TRBD1 (7 bases). Looked up from germline, CDR1 is SGHTA and CDR2 is FQGTGA. Trimming took 5 bases from V and 4 from J, leaving 28 bases between them. This CDR3 contains 19 residues.

This clonotype appeared a few times. V is TRBV29-1 and J is TRBJ2-3, with 13 bases fitting TRBD2. Losses at the gene ends were 7 bases for V and 6 bases for J; bases not matched to a gene: 7. CDR1 and CDR2 (germline): SQVTM, ANQGSEA. The CDR3 length is 14 residues. CDR3 DNA sequence: TGCAGCGCCGAAACTAGCGGGAGGGGCGATACGCAGTATTTT. This translates into CSAETSGRGDTQYF.

The V call is TRBV12-3 or TRBV12-4, the J call TRBJ2-2, with D maybe TRBD2 (6 bases). This CDR3 is built from 16 residues. V lost 10 bases to trimming and J lost 3 bases, with 21 bases between them. The CDR3, as DNA: TGTGCCATTTCATCCGTGCGGGGCGCGGACACCGGGGAGCTGTTTTTT. This sequence encodes CAISSVRGADTGELFF.

This clonotype was picked up a small number of times. The rearrangement joins TRBV29-1 to TRBJ2-4, with a weak D call TRBD1 (6 bases). The CDR3 loop spans 12 amino acids. Germline CDR1 SQVTM, CDR2 ANQGSEA. Trimming took off 4 bases at V and 7 bases at J, with 11 bases between the two ends. In DNA, the CDR3 is TGCAGCGTTGGGAGGCAGGGGAACATTCAGTACTTC. It translates to CSVGRQGNIQYF. The entire variable domain, with the rest obtained from reference TRBV29-1 and TRBJ2-4, is as follows: SAVISQKPSRDICQRGTSLTIQCQVDSQVTMMFWYRQQPGQSLTLIATANQGSEATYESGFVIDKFPISRPNLTFSTLTVSNMSPEDSSIYLCSVGRQGNIQYFGAGTRLSVL.

This clonotype was observed many times. The V call is TRBV2, the J call TRBJ1-1, with no clear D. CDR3 length: 14 residues. Germline V gene lookup returns CDR1 SNHLY and CDR2 FYNNEI. Trimming removed 6 bases at V and 5 bases at J, with 16 bases between. DNA for the CDR3: TGTGCCAGCAGCCCGTCCCAAGGGTATACTGAAGCTTTCTTT. Residues: CASSPSQGYTEAFF.

This clonotype showed up just a few times. The V and J genes are TRBV19 and TRBJ2-7; 12 bases map to TRBD2. The CDR3 is 18 amino acids. V was pared by 3 bases and J by 3 bases, with 12 bases of the junction left unmatched. The germline gives CDR1 LNHDA, CDR2 SQIVND (reference sequence). CDR3 sequence reads: CASSMGLAGPQRGYEQYF. DNA of the CDR3: TGTGCCAGTAGTATGGGACTAGCGGGCCCGCAACGGGGCTACGAGCAGTACTTC.

This clonotype was picked up many times. The rearrangement uses TRBV3-1 and TRBJ2-3; possible D gene TRBD1, 5 bases. The CDR3 sequence is 15 residues long. V lost 4 bases and J lost 1, with 12 bases in between. Germline V lookup: CDR1 LGHDT, CDR2 YNNKEL (reference sequence). In nucleotides, the CDR3 is TGTGCCAGCAGCCCTAGGACATTCCGCACAGATACGCAGTATTTT. Translated: CASSPRTFRTDTQYF.

On this clonotype itself: A read error is possible here, since a much larger clone lies one base away. CDR3 loop: CSARDVYEQYF. CDR3 coding DNA: TGCAGTGCTAGAGATGTCTATGAGCAGTACTTC. The genes are TRBV20-1 and TRBJ2-7, with D unclear. The CDR3 has 11 residues. V was trimmed by 0 bases and J by 7 bases, leaving 7 bases between them. Germline assignment: CDR1 DFQATT and CDR2 SNEGSKA (reference sequence).

This clonotype was recorded at least ten times. The DNA for the CDR3 is TGCGCCAGCAGCCAAGTGGGACCCACCCTCGAGCAGTACTTC. This translates into CASSQVGPTLEQYF. The rearrangement links TRBV4-1 to TRBJ2-7; either TRBD1 or TRBD2 may supply D (5 bases each). V gave up 1 base and J gave up 6 bases, with 13 bases separating them. CDR3 size: 14 residues. CDR1 and CDR2 (germline): MGHRA, YSYEKL.